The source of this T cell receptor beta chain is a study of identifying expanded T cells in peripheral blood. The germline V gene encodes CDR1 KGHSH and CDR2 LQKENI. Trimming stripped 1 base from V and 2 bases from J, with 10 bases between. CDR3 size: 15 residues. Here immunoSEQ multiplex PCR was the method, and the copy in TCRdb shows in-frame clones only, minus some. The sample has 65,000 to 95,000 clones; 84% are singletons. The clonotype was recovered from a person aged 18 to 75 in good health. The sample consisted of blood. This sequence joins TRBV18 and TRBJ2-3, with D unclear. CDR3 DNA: TGTGCCAGCTCACCACGGGCCGTTAACACAGATACGCAGTATTTT. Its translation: CASSPRAVNTDTQYF.